This T cell receptor (beta chain) was retrieved from a study of chemoradiotherapy in HPV16-positive cancers (dated by TCRdb to between 2021 and 2023). About the full investigation: Candidate HPV-specific T-cell clones and common TCR motifs were defined through functional T-cell assays on cells from a couple of HPV16-positive patients. The study asked whether T-cell immunity against the HPV oncoproteins E6 and E7 changes during chemoradiotherapy and whether it affects survival. Next, the candidate HPV-specific TCRs and motifs were followed in TCR repertoires from about 90 patients with HPV-related cancers. Paper-wide results and their limitations: The survival association was reported for HPV16-positive patients, and the functional definition of HPV-specific T cells was derived from only two HPV16-positive patients. Expansion of candidate HPV-specific clones and E7-related TCR motifs was observed in the tumor microenvironment during treatment, whereas no such expansion was observed for non-HPV-specific T cells. Improved recurrence-free survival in HPV16-positive patients was associated with expansion of HPV-responsive T cells during chemoradiotherapy.

This clone was recorded only once. Its cognate antigen has yet to be identified. Base qualities were left out, and no much larger clone turns up one base away. Library preparation was by the immunoSEQ multiplex PCR assay. Entries here come from immuneACCESS through TCRdb and include only in-frame sequences with V and J called. Some clones fail to appear in such tables; in the studies checked, an unresolved V gene covers under half of the shortfall, and the cause of the remainder is unknown. The sample contains approximately 11,000 clones, about nine tenths of them found a single time. The top ten clonotypes cover over 1.5% of the sample. The germline ends are 8 bases apart after V is trimmed by 3 bases and J by 3 bases. The germline V gene provides CDR1 SGHTA and CDR2 FQGNSA. From cysteine to phenylalanine, the CDR3 is 13 amino acids long. Just CDR3 DNA is preserved here, 39 bases in frame from base 1.

Because repertoires were sampled repeatedly during chemoradiotherapy, clonal expansion in the tumor microenvironment could be followed. The input for sequencing was blood, taken from a patient who underwent chemoradiotherapy. Rearrangement joined TRBV7-2 to TRBJ1-1; there is no confident call for the D gene. The sequence was collected from a human donor with HPV-associated anogenital cancer. The CDR3: CASSFRLDTEAFF. The DNA reads as follows: TGTGCCAGCAGCTTCCGACTGGACACTGAAGCTTTCTTT.